This T cell receptor (beta chain) was found in a study of blood T cell repertoires in COVID-19 (dated by TCRdb to 2019 to 2021). In terms of the full investigation: Samples covering the acute and convalescent phases of COVID-19 were provided by collaborators in the United States, Italy and Spain. The prospective study material was composed of cDNA or gDNA derived from T cells, B-cell-depleted T cells, or PBMCs. The dataset comprised deeply sampled blood TCRbeta repertoires from subjects exposed to, actively infected with, or recovered from COVID-19. The repertoires were made available in a free public database intended to serve as a resource for research on the immune response to SARS-CoV-2. The samples were drawn from the first 160 participants of the ongoing ImmuneRACE study and from 950 to 1,500 subjects provided by 6 global collaborators. A de-identified subject ID, COVID-19 status, age in years and sex were almost always included in the sample metadata. Where HLA class I and class II types were available, the types were taken from metadata supplied by the sample provider, not from assay-based typing. Here is what the overall study found, with its caveats: The amount of clinical and demographic metadata varied by source and participant and was provided uncurated.

TCRbeta CDR3 regions were amplified from genomic DNA by means of the immunoSEQ Assay, a bias-controlled multiplex PCR. Processing in the source paper ran as follows. Nucleated cell counts per sample were estimated from amplification of reference gene primers within the assay. To quantify the absolute abundance of each unique TCRbeta CDR3 rearrangement, sequence reads were collapsed and filtered. For each sample, productive Simpson clonality was calculated as the square root of Simpson's diversity index across productive rearrangements. TCRdb obtained this table from immuneACCESS and retained in-frame rearrangements with V and J assigned. These tables miss some clones; where compared with another copy, unresolved V genes account for less than half of the shortfall, and the remainder is unexplained. V, J and clone size are those of that table, while D and trimming were read from the DNA. Counted in this sample were some 200,000 clones; around 85% of them appeared once. 7.5% to 9.5% of the sample is held by the ten biggest clonotypes.

The collaborating institutions used their own protocols to collect whole blood in K2EDTA tubes. For TCRbeta analysis, collaborator samples were shipped as frozen whole blood, as isolated PBMCs, or as DNA extracted from either sample type. This clone was detected only once. Which antigen it targets is not known. No much larger clonotype is one base removed from it; base qualities were not supplied. CDR1 MNHEY and CDR2 SVGAGI were looked up in the germline V gene. The CDR3 measures 16 amino acids from cysteine to phenylalanine. Of the read, only the CDR3 DNA is kept; its 48 bases are in frame from base 1. Here V drops 0 bases and J drops 7 bases, and the junction holds 5 bases not matched to any gene.

Source material: peripheral blood. The sequence is built from TRBV6-5 and TRBJ2-2, with TRBD1 identical over 10 junction bases. The receptor's source is a woman aged 60-75 years with acute or convalescent COVID-19. The CDR3 loop reads CASSYSGTGASGELFF. DNA sequence: TGTGCCAGCAGTTACTCGGGGACAGGGGCGAGCGGGGAGCTGTTTTTT.